This TCR beta chain was found in a study of T cell responses to AZD1222 COVID-19 vaccine. Study as a whole: Pooling covered second doses at about 4 or about 12 weeks.

The study's findings and limits: It should be noted that donors were predominantly white British and more often female, and clonal diversity was possibly underestimated.

Repertoires were generated with immunoSEQ multiplex PCR, while TCRdb's copy carries only in-frame clones and drops some. This sample carries some 150,000 clones, roughly 91% of them seen once, and the ten largest clones take approximately 2.1%. This CDR3 spans 18 amino acids. The V segment lost 4 bases and the J segment 4 bases; nucleotides outside the gene matches: 12. CDR1 and CDR2 from the germline V gene are SGHRS and YFSETQ. Notes on this clone: Its antigen remains unidentified.

The source of this sequence is an adult in good health. This chain joins TRBV5-1 and TRBJ1-3; 12 bases align to TRBD1. The sample consisted of peripheral blood, taken on day 0 of AZD1222 vaccination. CDR3 sequence (DNA): TGCGCCAGCAGCGTCTCCGGGACAGGGGGCGCTTCGGGAAACACCATATATTTT. Its protein product is CASSVSGTGGASGNTIYF.